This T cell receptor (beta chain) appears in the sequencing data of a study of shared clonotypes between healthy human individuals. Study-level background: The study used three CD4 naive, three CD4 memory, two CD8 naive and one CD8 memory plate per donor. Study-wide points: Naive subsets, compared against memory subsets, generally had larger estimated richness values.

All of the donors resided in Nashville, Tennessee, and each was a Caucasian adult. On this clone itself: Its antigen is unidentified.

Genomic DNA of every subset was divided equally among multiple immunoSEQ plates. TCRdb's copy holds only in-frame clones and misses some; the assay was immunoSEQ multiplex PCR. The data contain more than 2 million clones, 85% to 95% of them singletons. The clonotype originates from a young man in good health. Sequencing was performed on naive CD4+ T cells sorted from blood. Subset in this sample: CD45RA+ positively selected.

The CDR3 region is CASSLMGGNEQFF. The CDR3 coding sequence is TGCGCCAGCAGCCTCATGGGGGGGAATGAGCAGTTCTTC. The rearrangement links TRBV4-3 to TRBJ2-1; 7 bases map to TRBD2. The CDR3 is 13 residues long. Losses at the gene ends were 4 bases for V and 7 bases for J; bases not matched to a gene: 4. Germline V gives CDR1 LGHNA, CDR2 YSLEER.